These 18 T cell receptor beta chains came from one sample sequenced in a study of T cell repertoires in cytomegalovirus infection. TCRdb reprocessed the reads with MiXCR, giving one entry per CDR3 protein. The data show about 110,000 distinct CDR3 sequences, roughly 41% seen once. These receptors lack a known antigen. This specimen was CD8+ T cells from cultured PBMCs, taken from culture after CMV antigen stimulation. These receptors originate from a human donor in good health (CMV status not recorded). Some clones in this sample may be carry-over from other donors' samples.

This chain joins TRBV7-9 and TRBJ2-7; unclear D gene. Trimming removed 5 bases from V and 2 bases from J, with 13 bases in between. CDR3 size: 14 residues. The germline gives CDR1 SEHNR, CDR2 FQNEAQ (reference sequence). The CDR3 DNA follows: TGTGCCAGCAGCGTCGAAGGTCCCCCCTACGAGCAGTACTTC. It translates to CASSVEGPPYEQYF.

This clonotype showed up just a few times. This chain links TRBV27 with TRBJ1-1, with 9 bases fitting TRBD1. The CDR3 has 15 amino acids. CDR1 and CDR2 from the germline V gene are MNHEY and SMNVEV (reference sequence). The V and J ends lost 2 bases and 5 bases, in that order; junction bases with no gene match: 6. In nucleotides, the CDR3 is TGTGCCAGCAGTTTAACGGGACAGGGTTGGACTGAAGCTTTCTTT. Its translation: CASSLTGQGWTEAFF.

The chain combines TRBV19 with TRBJ2-1, with D maybe TRBD1 (6 bases). This CDR3 spans 13 amino acids. CDR1 is LNHDA and CDR2 is SQIVND in the germline V gene (reference sequence). This chain's CDR3 is CAPRGHYYNEQFF. As DNA, the CDR3 is TGTGCGCCCAGGGGCCACTATTACAATGAGCAGTTCTTC.

This chain joins TRBV10-2 and TRBJ1-5; weak D call: TRBD1 (5 bases). Germline V CDR1 and CDR2: WSHSY, SAAADI. The CDR3 extends over 13 amino acids. Trimming took off 3 bases at V and 11 bases at J, with 14 bases between the two ends. CDR3 sequence: CASSDGWGVAQHF. For the CDR3, the DNA is TGCGCCAGCAGTGACGGGTGGGGGGTGGCCCAGCATTTT.

This clonotype came up many times. The chain uses TRBV7-3 and TRBJ2-1; TRBD2 matches 10 bases. CDR3 size: 16 residues. Germline lookup yields CDR1 SGHTA and CDR2 FQGTGA. Trimming removed 5 bases from V and 6 bases from J; junction bases left unmatched: 10. This chain's CDR3 is CASSPMGPSGGNEQFF. In DNA, the CDR3 is TGTGCCAGCAGCCCCATGGGACCTAGCGGGGGCAATGAGCAGTTCTTC.

This chain joins TRBV7-6 and TRBJ2-7, with D perhaps matching TRBD1 (7 bases). CDR3 length: 14 amino acids. Germline V gives CDR1 SGHVS, CDR2 FNYEAQ. V lost 5 bases and J lost 7, with 18 bases in between. CDR3 loop: CASSPGEGAGEQYF. CDR3 coding DNA: TGTGCCAGCAGCCCCGGTGAGGGGGCGGGGGAGCAGTACTTC. The full variable domain, rest sourced from reference TRBV7-6 and TRBJ2-7, is GAGVSQSPRYKVTKRGQDVALRCDPISGHVSLYWYRQALGQGPEFLTYFNYEAQQDKSGLPNDRFSAERPEGSISTLTIQRTEQRDSAMYRCASSPGEGAGEQYFGPGTRLTVT.

The count of this clonotype is one. V and J are TRBV24-1 and TRBJ2-3; the D is unclear. The CDR3 is made up of 12 amino acids. Trimming cost V 5 bases and J 4 bases, with 6 bases left between them. CDR1 KGHDR and CDR2 SFDVKD come from the germline V gene. The CDR3 loop reads CATSVAADTQYF. CDR3 nucleotides: TGTGCCACCAGTGTCGCGGCAGATACGCAGTATTTT.

The V call is TRBV6-6, the J call TRBJ1-5; D remains unclear. Germline CDR1 and CDR2: MNHNY and SVGAGI (reference sequence). This CDR3 region has 13 residues. Trimming stripped 5 bases from V and 9 bases from J, with 14 bases between. CDR3 in amino acids: CASSGRNLRPQHF. CDR3 nucleotides: TGTGCCAGCAGTGGACGAAACCTGCGGCCCCAGCATTTT.

The V call is TRBV11-3, the J call TRBJ1-1; D is unresolved. Germline V lookup: CDR1 SGHNT, CDR2 YENEEA. The V end lost 5 bases, the J end lost 2 bases, and 9 bases lay between the germline ends. CDR3 length: 13 residues. CDR3 sequence reads: CASSGGHNTEAFF. CDR3 nucleotides: TGTGCCAGCAGCGGCGGGCATAACACTGAAGCTTTCTTT.

The CDR3 region is CASSPVGGGMNTEAFF. As DNA, the CDR3 is TGTGCCAGCAGCCCAGTCGGGGGTGGAATGAACACTGAAGCTTTCTTT. V usage is TRBV7-3 and J usage is TRBJ1-1; TRBD1 might be the D (5 bases). This CDR3 contains 16 residues. In germline, CDR1 is SGHTA, CDR2 FQGTGA. V was clipped by 5 bases and J by 0 bases, with 16 bases between them.

The chain couples TRBV10-3 to TRBJ2-7; D unclear. Per germline, CDR1 ENHRY and CDR2 SYGVKD. The V end lost 1 base, the J end lost 2 bases, and 9 bases lay between the germline ends. CDR3 length: 14 residues. This CDR3 is CAISELMGTYEQYF. CDR3 DNA: TGTGCCATCAGTGAGTTAATGGGAACCTACGAGCAGTACTTC.

The rearrangement links TRBV6-1 to TRBJ1-5; D unclear. CDR3 length: 10 amino acids. CDR1 MNHNS and CDR2 SASEGT come from the germline V gene. The V end was cut by 8 bases, the J end by 9 bases, with 8 bases between. The CDR3 region is CASGGLPQHF. CDR3 nucleotide sequence: TGTGCCAGCGGCGGTCTGCCCCAGCATTTT.

This clonotype was seen a handful of times. V gene TRBV4-1 combines with J gene TRBJ1-5; D not resolved. Trimming took off 3 bases at V and 5 bases at J, with 8 bases between the two ends. The CDR3 runs 13 residues. Germline CDR1 MGHRA, CDR2 YSYEKL. Here the CDR3 DNA reads TGCGCCAGCAGCCACGACATCTATCAGCCCCAGCATTTT. Translating it yields CASSHDIYQPQHF.

The sample holds a few counts of this clonotype. This chain uses TRBV7-9 with TRBJ1-2, with a tentative D call TRBD1 (5 bases). The CDR3 length is 14 residues. Trimming took off 6 bases at V and 2 bases at J, with 13 bases between the two ends. Germline CDR1 SEHNR, CDR2 FQNEAQ (reference sequence). The CDR3 is CASRTADLNYGYTF. For the CDR3, the DNA is TGTGCCAGCAGGACAGCCGACCTCAACTATGGCTACACCTTC.

The DNA of the CDR3 is TGTGCCAGCAGCTTGGGTACGCTTCCGGACTATGGCTACACCTTC. Translating it yields CASSLGTLPDYGYTF. The V and J genes are TRBV5-6 and TRBJ1-2, with D hard to call. Per germline, CDR1 SGHDT and CDR2 YYEEEE. CDR3 length equals 15 residues. Between the trimmed V and J ends, which lost 0 bases and 3 bases, there was a span of 12 bases.

The gene calls are TRBV7-8 and TRBJ1-5, with no clear D. The CDR3 sequence is 13 residues long. Germline V CDR1 and CDR2: SGHVS, FQNEAQ. V lost 4 bases and J 3 bases, leaving 7 bases between the germline ends. CDR3: CASSSLLNQPQHF. CDR3 DNA: TGTGCCAGCAGCTCCCTTCTCAATCAGCCCCAGCATTTT.

The rearrangement uses TRBV7-3 and TRBJ2-1; D unresolved. Germline CDR1 SGHTA, CDR2 FQGTGA. This CDR3 spans 17 amino acids. Trimming shortened V by 0 bases and J by 0 bases, and 12 bases separated the two germline ends. The CDR3 reads CASSLTGSSSSYNEQFF. In DNA form, the CDR3 reads TGTGCCAGCAGCTTAACGGGATCTTCCAGCTCCTACAATGAGCAGTTCTTC.

The V and J genes are TRBV6-2 or TRBV6-3 and TRBJ1-5; TRBD1 might be the D (5 bases). The germline V gene has CDR1 MNHEY and CDR2 SVGEGT. This CDR3 is built from 15 residues. Deletions cut 5 bases from V and 0 bases from J, with 11 bases between. The CDR3 loop is CASSRTYYSNQPQHF. CDR3 bases: TGTGCCAGCAGTCGGACATACTATAGCAATCAGCCCCAGCATTTT.